This TCR beta chain originates from a study of cytomegalovirus exposure and HLA in healthy donors. Overall study findings and caveats: A later analysis reportedly found that, within productive TCRs, an Asian-associated ancestry cluster had fewer N-insertions than the mean observed across the approximately 660 donors.

Trimming shortened V by 2 bases and J by 2 bases, and 8 bases separated the two germline ends. The CDR3 has 14 amino acids. Germline V lookup: CDR1 SGHTA, CDR2 FQGNSA. PCR involved 60 Vbeta and 13 Jbeta primers. Produced via immunoSEQ multiplex PCR; TCRdb's table is partial and in-frame only. The data show around 130,000 clones, approximately 85% seen once. Note on this clone: What it recognizes is unknown.

This receptor was identified in a male donor in good health and CMV-seropositive. Material for sequencing was PBMCs. The V and J genes are TRBV7-2 and TRBJ2-3, with D hard to call. The CDR3, as DNA: TGTGCCAGCAGCTTAACGACTTTCACAGATACGCAGTATTTT. As protein: CASSLTTFTDTQYF.